This T cell receptor beta chain was recovered during a study of T cell responses to AZD1222 COVID-19 vaccine. Broader study findings: Only 5 or 6 individuals given AZD1222 were seropositive at baseline. The study found vaccine-associated CD4 TCRs spanning spike, dominant at 160-218 and 743-854. Spike-specific TCR breadth and depth were elevated following two AZD1222 doses. The donors showed a predominance of white British ancestry and of females, with possible underestimation of clonal diversity.

TCRdb's table, derived via immunoSEQ multiplex PCR, lists solely in-frame clones and lacks some. Among about 110,000 clones, more than 70% were seen once, and the ten largest hold over 3%. The CDR3 totals 13 residues. Trimming removed 2 bases at V and 1 base at J, with 3 bases between. CDR1 and CDR2 (germline): SGHTA, FQGNSA. Worth noting for this clone: Its antigen is still unknown.

This receptor was taken from an adult in good health. The chain uses TRBV7-2 and TRBJ1-5; D remains unclear. The material sequenced was peripheral blood, taken on day 0 of AZD1222 vaccination. CDR3 bases: TGTGCCAGCAGCTTACCAAGCAATCAGCCCCAGCATTTT. This translates into CASSLPSNQPQHF.